This TCR beta chain was captured by sequencing in a study of PD-1 blockade in classical Hodgkin lymphoma. Exposure to brentuximab vedotin varied, and each patient had relapsed following autologous stem cell transplantation. Germline V gene lookup returns CDR1 SNHLY and CDR2 FYNNEI. The CDR3 runs 14 residues. The V gene lost 3 bases and the J gene lost 0 bases, with 7 bases spanning the gap. Whole-study results and caveats: Newly diagnosed patients were reported to start with lower TCR diversity than healthy donors.

Generated by immunoSEQ multiplex PCR, the TCRdb table keeps only in-frame clones and is missing some. The sample gives about 99,000 clones, roughly 76% of which show up once; about 15% is in the top ten. About this clone itself: Its cognate antigen is unknown.

Sequenced here: peripheral blood mononuclear cells (PBMCs), sampled before the second cycle of nivolumab. This chain connects TRBV2 to TRBJ2-3; D is undetermined. The receptor comes from a human donor with classical Hodgkin lymphoma. Here the CDR3 reads CASSDRLSTDTQYF. The DNA for the CDR3 is TGTGCCAGCAGTGACCGACTGAGCACAGATACGCAGTATTTT.